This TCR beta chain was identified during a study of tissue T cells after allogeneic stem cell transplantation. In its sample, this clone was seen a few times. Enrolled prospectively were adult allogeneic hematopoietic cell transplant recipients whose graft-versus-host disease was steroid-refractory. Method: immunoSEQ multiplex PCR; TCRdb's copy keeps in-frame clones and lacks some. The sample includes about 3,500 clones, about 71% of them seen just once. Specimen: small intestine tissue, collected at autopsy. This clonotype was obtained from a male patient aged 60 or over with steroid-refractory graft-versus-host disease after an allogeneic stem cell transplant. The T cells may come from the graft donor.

CDR3 protein: CASSPPLTEVYGYTF. The CDR3 DNA follows: TGTGCCAGCAGCCCGCCCTTGACGGAAGTCTATGGCTACACCTTC. This chain joins TRBV11-2 and TRBJ1-2; no reliable D call. From germline, CDR1 is SGHAT and CDR2 FQNNGV. Trimming left V 5 bases short and J 4 bases short, with 17 bases between. CDR3 length: 15 amino acids.